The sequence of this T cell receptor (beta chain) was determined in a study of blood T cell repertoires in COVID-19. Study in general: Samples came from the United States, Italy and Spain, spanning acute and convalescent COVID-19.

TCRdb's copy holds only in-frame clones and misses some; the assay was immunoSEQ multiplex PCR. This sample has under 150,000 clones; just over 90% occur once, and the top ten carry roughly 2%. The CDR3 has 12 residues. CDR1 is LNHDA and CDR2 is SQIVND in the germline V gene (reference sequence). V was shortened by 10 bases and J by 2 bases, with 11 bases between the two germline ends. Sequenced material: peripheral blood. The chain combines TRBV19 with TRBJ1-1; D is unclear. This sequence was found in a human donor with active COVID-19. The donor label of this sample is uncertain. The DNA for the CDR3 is TGTGCCACCAAGACGGGTAACACTGAAGCTTTCTTT. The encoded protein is CATKTGNTEAFF.